This TCR beta chain appears in the sequencing data of a study of T cell responses to AZD1222 COVID-19 vaccine. The CDR3 extends over 13 amino acids. Deletions cut 6 bases from V and 2 bases from J, with 8 bases between. Germline lookup yields CDR1 MNHEY and CDR2 SVGAGI. Data came from immunoSEQ multiplex PCR; TCRdb stores just in-frame clones and leaves some out. The sample consists of under 85,000 clones, approximately 85% of them appearing once. The sequence was collected from an adult in good health. Material: peripheral blood, obtained on day 0 of MenACWY control vaccination. The chain is built from TRBV6-5 and TRBJ1-3, with TRBD1 as a possible D gene (5 bases). In DNA, the CDR3 is TGTGCCAGCAGAAGGGGAACTGGAAACACCATATATTTT. Amino acid sequence: CASRRGTGNTIYF.